This T cell receptor beta chain was identified in a study of early T cells in non-severe SARS-CoV-2 infection. The wider study: The chains were unpaired, and the sequenced material was bulk RNA from unsorted whole blood.

This clonotype was seen ten or more times. This CDR3 region has 13 residues. V lost 4 bases and J 5 bases, leaving 10 bases between the germline ends. The germline gives CDR1 KGHDR, CDR2 SFDVKD. The TCR library protocol attached unique molecular identifiers to the individual cDNA molecules. MiXCR, applied by TCRdb to the 5' RACE reads, yields one record per CDR3 protein. The sample has more than 15,000 distinct CDR3 sequences, more than 5.5% seen once. The origin of this receptor is an adult who was a healthcare worker with PCR-confirmed SARS-CoV-2 infection or an uninfected control (not recorded which). The V call is TRBV24-1, the J call TRBJ2-5; D unclear. The sample in question was whole blood, obtained at baseline. Here the CDR3 reads CATSDPIGETQYF. The CDR3 bases are TGTGCCACCAGTGACCCCATCGGGGAGACCCAGTACTTC.